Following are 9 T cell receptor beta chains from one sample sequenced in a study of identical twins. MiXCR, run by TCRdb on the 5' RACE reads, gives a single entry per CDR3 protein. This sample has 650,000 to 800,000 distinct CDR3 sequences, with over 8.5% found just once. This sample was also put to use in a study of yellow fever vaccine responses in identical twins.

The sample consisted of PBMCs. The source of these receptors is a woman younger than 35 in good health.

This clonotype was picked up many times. The CDR3 DNA reads as TGCGCCAGCAGCCACTCGCCGGGGAGGAAATCCTACGAGCAGTACTTC. Its protein product is CASSHSPGRKSYEQYF. The chain is built from TRBV4-3 and TRBJ2-7; a possible D gene is TRBD2 (6 bases). The V and J ends lost 3 bases and 1 base respectively, with 16 bases between them. Germline values: CDR1 LGHNA, CDR2 YSLEER. The CDR3 consists of 16 residues.

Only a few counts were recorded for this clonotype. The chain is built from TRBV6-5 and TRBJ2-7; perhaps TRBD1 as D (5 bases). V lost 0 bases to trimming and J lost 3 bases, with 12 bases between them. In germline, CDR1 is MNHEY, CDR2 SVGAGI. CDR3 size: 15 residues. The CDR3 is CASSYSTGLNYEQYF. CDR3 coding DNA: TGTGCCAGCAGTTACTCAACAGGCCTAAACTACGAGCAGTACTTC.

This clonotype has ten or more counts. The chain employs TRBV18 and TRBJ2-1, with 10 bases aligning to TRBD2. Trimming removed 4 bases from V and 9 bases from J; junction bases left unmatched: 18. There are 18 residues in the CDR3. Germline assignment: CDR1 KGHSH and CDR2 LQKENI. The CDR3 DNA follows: TGTGCCAGCTCACGAGAGGGCGAACTAGCGGGAAATCAGTTTGAGCAGTTCTTC. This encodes CASSREGELAGNQFEQFF.

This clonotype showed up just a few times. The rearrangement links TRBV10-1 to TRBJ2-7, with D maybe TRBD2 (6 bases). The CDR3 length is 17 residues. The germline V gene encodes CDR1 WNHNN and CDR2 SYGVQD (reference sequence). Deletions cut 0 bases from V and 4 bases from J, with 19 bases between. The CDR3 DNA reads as TGCGCCAGCAGTGAGTCGACGCATGGAGGGAGAGCATACGAGCAGTACTTC. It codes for CASSESTHGGRAYEQYF.

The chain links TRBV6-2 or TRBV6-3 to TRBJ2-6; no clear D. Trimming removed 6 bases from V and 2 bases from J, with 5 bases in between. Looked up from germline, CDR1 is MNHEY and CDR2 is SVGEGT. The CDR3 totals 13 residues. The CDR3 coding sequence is TGTGCCAGCAGCTATGCTGGGGCCAACGTCCTGACTTTC. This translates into CASSYAGANVLTF.

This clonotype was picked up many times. In DNA form, the CDR3 reads TGTGCCACCAGCAGACTGACAGGGAGGGGAGAAGAGACCCAGTACTTC. This sequence encodes CATSRLTGRGEETQYF. The V gene is TRBV15, the J gene TRBJ2-5; D tentatively fits TRBD1 or TRBD2 (7 bases each). The CDR3 loop spans 16 amino acids. V was shortened by 2 bases and J by 3 bases, with 16 bases between the two germline ends. Germline CDR1 and CDR2: LNHNV and YYDKDF (reference sequence).

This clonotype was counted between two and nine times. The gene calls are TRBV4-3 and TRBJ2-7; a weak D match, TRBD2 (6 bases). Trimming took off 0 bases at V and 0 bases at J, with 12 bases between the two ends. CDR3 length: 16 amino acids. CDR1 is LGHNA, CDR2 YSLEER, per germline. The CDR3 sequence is CASSQDGGQGSYEQYF. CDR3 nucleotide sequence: TGCGCCAGCAGCCAAGACGGGGGTCAGGGCTCCTACGAGCAGTACTTC.

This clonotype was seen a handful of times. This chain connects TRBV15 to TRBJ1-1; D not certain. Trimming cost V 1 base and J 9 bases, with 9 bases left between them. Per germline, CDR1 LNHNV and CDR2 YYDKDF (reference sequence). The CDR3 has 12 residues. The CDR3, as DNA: TGTGCCACCAGCAGAGCGGCAGGAAAAGCTTTCTTT. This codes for CATSRAAGKAFF.

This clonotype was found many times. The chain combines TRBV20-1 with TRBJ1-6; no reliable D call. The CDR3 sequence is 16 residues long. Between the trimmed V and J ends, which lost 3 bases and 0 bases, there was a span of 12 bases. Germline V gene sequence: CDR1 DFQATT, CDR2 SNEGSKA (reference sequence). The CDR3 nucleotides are TGCAGTGCTAGGGAGGACGGAAGCTCCTATAATTCACCCCTCCACTTT. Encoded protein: CSAREDGSSYNSPLHF.